One sample yielded the 4 T cell receptor beta chains listed below, sequenced in a study of blood T cell repertoires in COVID-19. Method: immunoSEQ multiplex PCR; TCRdb's copy keeps in-frame clones and lacks some. The sample comprises about 240,000 clones, 70% to 90% of which are singletons, and about 1% rests with the top ten. The sequenced sample consisted of peripheral blood. These TCRs come from a woman in her forties who had recovered from COVID-19.

The chain carries TRBV9 and TRBJ2-1, with TRBD2 matching over 9 bases. The CDR3 has 15 amino acids. Germline-derived CDR1 and CDR2 are SGDLS and YYNGEE. Unmatched junction bases numbered 10, after V lost 6 bases and J lost 6 bases. The CDR3 loop is CASTIAGVGSNEQFF. The CDR3, as DNA: TGTGCCAGCACCATAGCGGGAGTGGGGTCCAATGAGCAGTTCTTC.

V usage is TRBV30 and J usage is TRBJ1-1; D is unclear. The CDR3 consists of 11 residues. The germline V and J ends were trimmed by 5 bases and 6 bases, with 10 bases remaining between them. Per germline, CDR1 GTSNPN and CDR2 SVGIG (reference sequence). CDR3 DNA sequence: TGTGCCTGGGCTAACAGACCTGAAGCTTTCTTT. It codes for CAWANRPEAFF.

This chain uses TRBV25-1 with TRBJ2-7; 7 positions match TRBD2. Germline assignment: CDR1 MGHDK and CDR2 SYGVNS. The CDR3 is 15 residues long. V was pared by 6 bases and J by 3 bases, with 11 bases of the junction left unmatched. The CDR3 bases are TGTGCCAGCAGGGGTGGTGGAGCGGGGATCTACGAGCAGTACTTC. Translating gives CASRGGGAGIYEQYF.

The chain couples TRBV30 to TRBJ1-2; 9 bases fit TRBD1. There are 14 residues in the CDR3. Looked up from germline, CDR1 is GTSNPN and CDR2 is SVGIG (reference sequence). The V segment lost 3 bases and the J segment 8 bases; nucleotides outside the gene matches: 10. The CDR3 bases are TGTGCCTGGAGCCCCGACAGGGGGGATCTCGGCTACACCTTC. Protein: CAWSPDRGDLGYTF.